The 27 T cell receptor beta chains in this list originate from one sample, sequenced in a study of cytomegalovirus exposure and HLA in healthy donors. Primers: 60 Vbeta forward and 13 Jbeta reverse. Here immunoSEQ multiplex PCR was the method, and the copy in TCRdb shows in-frame clones only, minus some. Counted here are 180,000 or so clones, 70% to 85% occurring once; the ten biggest clones make up roughly 1.4%. Sequencing input: PBMCs. Receptors originate from a man aged 18 to 29 in good health and CMV-seronegative.

The rearrangement uses TRBV7-9 and TRBJ2-1, with 10 bases that match TRBD2. The ends lost 3 bases at V and 4 bases at J; junction bases unmatched: 9. The CDR3 extends over 17 amino acids. Germline-derived CDR1 and CDR2 are SEHNR and FQNEAQ (reference sequence). As DNA, the CDR3 is TGTGCCAGCAGCTTCCAGCGAGCGGGAGGGCCTTACAATGAGCAGTTCTTC. Amino acids: CASSFQRAGGPYNEQFF.

This chain joins TRBV15 and TRBJ2-7, with TRBD2 matching over 8 bases. Looked up from germline, CDR1 is LNHNV and CDR2 is YYDKDF (reference sequence). V trimming: 1 base; J trimming: 10 bases; junction bases outside the gene matches: 15. CDR3 length equals 16 residues. For the CDR3, the DNA is TGTGCCACCAGCAGAGGGGGTAGCGGGGTATCTCCTGATCAGTACTTC. This gives the protein CATSRGGSGVSPDQYF.

The rearrangement joins TRBV7-3 to TRBJ2-1, with 9 bases aligning to TRBD2. This CDR3 is built from 15 residues. With 3 bases clipped from V and 0 bases from J, the junction kept 0 bases outside the gene matches. Germline CDR1 reads SGHTA; CDR2 reads FQGTGA. The CDR3 spells CASSFSGSSYNEQFF. In nucleotides, the CDR3 is TGTGCCAGCAGCTTTAGCGGGAGCTCCTACAATGAGCAGTTCTTC.

The CDR3 nucleotides are TGTGCCAGCAGTCGATCCGGGAGGGGGACAGATACGCAGTATTTT. Translation gives CASSRSGRGTDTQYF. The gene calls are TRBV6-4 and TRBJ2-3, with 8 bases matching TRBD2. The junction had 7 bases not matched to a gene; V was cut back by 5 bases and J by 3 bases. Germline V lookup: CDR1 MRHNA, CDR2 SNTAGT. The CDR3 covers 15 residues.

The CDR3 is CASSQGHSGSSPNEQFF. The DNA for the CDR3 is TGCGCCAGCAGCCAGGGACATAGCGGGTCTTCCCCGAATGAGCAGTTCTTC. The chain links TRBV4-3 to TRBJ2-1; perhaps TRBD2 as D (7 bases). Germline V gene data show CDR1 as LGHNA and CDR2 as YSLEER. The germline V and J ends were trimmed by 3 bases and 7 bases, with 22 bases remaining between them. The CDR3 runs 17 residues.

The chain has TRBV29-1 and TRBJ1-1; 9 positions match TRBD1. The germline CDR1 and CDR2 sequences are SQVTM and ANQGSEA. This CDR3 region has 16 residues. Losses at the gene ends were 5 bases for V and 2 bases for J; bases not matched to a gene: 12. DNA of the CDR3: TGCAGCGTTAAGCTTCGGACAGGGGCAGGCAACACTGAAGCTTTCTTT. It specifies CSVKLRTGAGNTEAFF. Filled out from reference TRBV29-1 and TRBJ1-1, the complete variable domain reads SAVISQKPSRDICQRGTSLTIQCQVDSQVTMMFWYRQQPGQSLTLIATANQGSEATYESGFVIDKFPISRPNLTFSTLTVSNMSPEDSSIYLCSVKLRTGAGNTEAFFGQGTRLTVV.

The V and J genes are TRBV4-3 and TRBJ2-2; 11 bases line up with TRBD2. V dropped 0 bases and J dropped 3; count of bases not matched to a gene: 9. This CDR3 spans 19 amino acids. CDR1 is LGHNA and CDR2 is YSLEER in the germline V gene. The CDR3 DNA is TGCGCCAGCAGCCAAGACGCCCCGACTAGCGGGATATACACCGGGGAGCTGTTTTTT. Its translation is CASSQDAPTSGIYTGELFF.

This chain links TRBV29-1 with TRBJ2-5; D call uncertain. The CDR3 is made up of 13 amino acids. V was cut by 5 bases and J by 2 bases, with 12 bases left in between. Germline V lookup: CDR1 SQVTM, CDR2 ANQGSEA. CDR3 residues: CSVPRGGQETQYF. CDR3 nucleotides: TGCAGCGTTCCCAGAGGTGGACAAGAGACCCAGTACTTC.

The chain links TRBV14 to TRBJ1-2; D might be TRBD1 (6 bases). CDR3 size: 15 residues. Germline CDR1 SGHDN, CDR2 FVKESK. Trimming removed 1 base from V and 8 bases from J, with 17 bases in between. The CDR3 nucleotides read TGTGCCAGCAGCCAAGTATCCAGGGGTCTTGGAGGCTACACCTTC. Translation gives CASSQVSRGLGGYTF.

The genes are TRBV2 and TRBJ1-4, with TRBD1 identical over 7 bases. In germline, CDR1 is SNHLY, CDR2 FYNNEI. The trim removed 6 bases at V and 5 bases at J, leaving 3 bases unmatched. This CDR3 has 13 residues. CDR3 loop: CASRTGLNEKLFF. The DNA of the CDR3 is TGTGCCAGCAGGACAGGGTTGAATGAAAAACTGTTTTTT.

The gene calls are TRBV7-2 and TRBJ2-7, with a weak D call TRBD1 (5 bases). V lost 1 base to trimming and J lost 0 bases, with 10 bases between them. Germline CDR1 reads SGHTA; CDR2 reads FQGNSA. CDR3 size: 15 residues. As DNA, the CDR3 is TGTGCCAGCAGCTTAGTTGATCAGGGCTCCTACGAGCAGTACTTC. It specifies CASSLVDQGSYEQYF.

This chain links TRBV20-1 with TRBJ1-2; D gene unclear. Germline V gives CDR1 DFQATT, CDR2 SNEGSKA (reference sequence). CDR3 size: 10 residues. Trimming removed 7 bases from V and 4 bases from J, with 7 bases in between. The CDR3 protein is CSVFRYGYTF. For the CDR3, the DNA is TGCAGTGTGTTCCGCTATGGCTACACCTTC.

The chain recombines TRBV7-2 with TRBJ2-3, with 11 bases aligning to TRBD2. This CDR3 is 18 amino acids long. Germline-derived CDR1 and CDR2 are SGHTA and FQGNSA. V was pared by 5 bases and J by 4 bases, with 14 bases of the junction left unmatched. The CDR3: CASSPKFYSGGAPDTQYF. CDR3 nucleotides: TGTGCCAGCAGCCCTAAATTTTATAGCGGGGGGGCTCCAGATACGCAGTATTTT.

This clone was found once. This rearrangement joins TRBV29-1 to TRBJ2-3; tentative D call: TRBD1 (6 bases). Trimming took 6 bases from V and 3 from J, leaving 13 bases between them. There are 13 residues in the CDR3. CDR1 and CDR2 (germline): SQVTM, ANQGSEA. Here the CDR3 DNA reads TGCAGCGTCCGCCAGGGGCGGACAGATACGCAGTATTTT. Translation gives CSVRQGRTDTQYF.

This rearrangement joins TRBV5-6 to TRBJ1-3; D unresolved. This CDR3 has 14 amino acids. The germline gives CDR1 SGHDT, CDR2 YYEEEE. The ends were cut back, 4 bases at V and 1 base at J, with 9 bases in the middle. The CDR3 region has the DNA TGTGCCAGCAGCCACTCCCCTTCTGGAAACACCATATATTTT. This codes for CASSHSPSGNTIYF.

The V call is TRBV5-8, the J call TRBJ1-2, with D possibly TRBD1 on 6 matching bases. Trimming stripped 4 bases from V and 4 bases from J, with 8 bases between. This CDR3 contains 12 residues. Germline V gene sequence: CDR1 SGHTS, CDR2 YDEGEE. CDR3 bases: TGTGCCAGCAGCGCGGACAGCTATGGCTACACCTTC. It encodes CASSADSYGYTF.

The genes are TRBV6-5 and TRBJ2-7; 7 bases align to TRBD1. V trimming: 2 bases; J trimming: 3 bases; junction bases outside the gene matches: 4. CDR1 and CDR2 from the germline V gene are MNHEY and SVGAGI. The CDR3 loop spans 14 amino acids. CDR3 loop: CASSYGRQGYEQYF. DNA for the CDR3: TGTGCCAGCAGTTACGGTCGACAGGGCTACGAGCAGTACTTC.

This clone has more than one count but fewer than ten. The V gene is TRBV9, the J gene TRBJ2-1; 7 bases match TRBD1. The germline CDR1 and CDR2 sequences are SGDLS and YYNGEE. The CDR3 length is 15 residues. J lost 5 bases, V lost 5 bases, and 10 bases had no gene match. The CDR3 bases are TGTGCCAGCAGGAACGGACAGGTCTTTGACAATGAGCAGTTCTTC. Protein product: CASRNGQVFDNEQFF.

This clone was seen once. The genes are TRBV9 and TRBJ2-3; maybe TRBD1 (8 bases). The CDR3 is 14 residues long. Trimming cost V 4 bases and J 3 bases, with 12 bases left between them. Germline lookup yields CDR1 SGDLS and CDR2 YYNGEE. CDR3 DNA sequence: TGTGCCAGCAGCCTACAGGGGGGGACAGATACGCAGTATTTT. Translation: CASSLQGGTDTQYF.

V and J are TRBV7-8 and TRBJ1-1; D is uncertain. The germline gives CDR1 SGHVS, CDR2 FQNEAQ. CDR3 length equals 13 residues. Trimming shortened V by 3 bases and J by 1 base, and 6 bases separated the two germline ends. The CDR3 region is CASSFGANTEAFF. DNA of the CDR3: TGTGCCAGCAGCTTCGGAGCGAACACTGAAGCTTTCTTT.

The V and J genes are TRBV6-5 and TRBJ2-3; weak D call: TRBD1 (5 bases). Germline V lookup: CDR1 MNHEY, CDR2 SVGAGI. There are 14 residues in the CDR3. Trimming took off 8 bases at V and 0 bases at J, with 12 bases between the two ends. For the CDR3, the DNA is TGTGCCAGCCGTAGAGACAGCAGCACAGATACGCAGTATTTT. Translated, it gives CASRRDSSTDTQYF.

This clone was seen only once. The chain couples TRBV4-2 to TRBJ2-4; 7 bases line up with TRBD2. CDR3 length equals 14 residues. After removal of 0 bases from V and 7 bases from J, the junction contained 3 bases not matched to a gene. Germline lookup yields CDR1 LGHNA and CDR2 YNFKEQ. The CDR3: CASSQDWRGNIQYF. DNA for the CDR3: TGTGCCAGCAGCCAAGATTGGCGGGGGAACATTCAGTACTTC.

This chain links TRBV14 with TRBJ1-2, with D uncertain. CDR1 is SGHDN, CDR2 FVKESK, per germline. With 2 bases removed from V and 5 bases from J, the gap between germline ends came to 9 bases. The CDR3 runs to 13 residues. The CDR3 DNA reads TGTGCCAGCAGCCAACACGGTGCATATGGCTACACCTTC. This encodes CASSQHGAYGYTF.

The sample holds a few counts of this clone. The chain uses TRBV30 and TRBJ1-4; the match to TRBD1 covers 7 bases. V shed 5 bases, J shed 8 bases, and the junction held 14 bases outside the gene matches. Germline CDR1 GTSNPN, CDR2 SVGIG (reference sequence). The CDR3 extends over 15 amino acids. CDR3 DNA sequence: TGTGCCTGGGCTAGACAGGGCTTGTGGGAAGAAAAACTGTTTTTT. Translated: CAWARQGLWEEKLFF. Full variable domain (rest looked up from reference TRBV30 and TRBJ1-4): SQTIHQWPATLVQPVGSPLSLECTVEGTSNPNLYWYRQAAGRGLQLLFYSVGIGQISSEVPQNLSASRPQDRQFILSSKKLLLSDSGFYLCAWARQGLWEEKLFFGSGTQLSVL.

This clone was counted a few times. Other DNA sequences of this sample code for an identical CDR3. This chain links TRBV29-1 with TRBJ1-2; tentatively, D is TRBD1 (5 bases). The CDR3 totals 12 residues. Trimming took off 2 bases at V and 1 base at J, with 5 bases between the two ends. Germline CDR1 reads SQVTM; CDR2 reads ANQGSEA. CDR3 sequence: CSVEQGNYGYTF. The CDR3 DNA sequence: TGCAGCGTTGAACAGGGTAACTATGGCTACACCTTC.

The rearrangement links TRBV29-1 to TRBJ2-5; TRBD1 aligns across 8 bases. There are 15 residues in the CDR3. Germline CDR1 reads SQVTM; CDR2 reads ANQGSEA. The V segment lost 8 bases and the J segment 2 bases; nucleotides outside the gene matches: 13. The CDR3 DNA follows: TGCAGCCCTTGGACAGGGAGAGGGGATCAAGAGACCCAGTACTTC. It encodes CSPWTGRGDQETQYF.

This chain joins TRBV29-1 and TRBJ2-5; 7 bases agree with TRBD1. Germline V gives CDR1 SQVTM, CDR2 ANQGSEA. V lost 5 bases and J lost 5; bases outside the gene matches: 14. The CDR3 has 15 residues. CDR3 loop: CSVPKKQGSRETQYF. CDR3 nucleotides: TGCAGCGTTCCGAAAAAACAGGGGTCCCGGGAGACCCAGTACTTC.